This T cell receptor beta chain is drawn from a study of blood T cell repertoires in COVID-19. Across the study: The origin of the acute and convalescent COVID-19 samples was the United States, Italy and Spain. The cDNA or gDNA used as material had been derived from T cells, B-cell-depleted T cells, or PBMCs.

The CDR3 sequence is 17 residues long. Germline V CDR1 and CDR2: MDHEN, SYDVKM. The germline V and J ends were trimmed by 10 bases and 6 bases, with 28 bases remaining between them. Original handling: For nucleated cells, counts were estimated from reference gene primer amplification. Sequencing used immunoSEQ multiplex PCR; TCRdb keeps in-frame clones, though not all of them. V, J and clone size reflect that table, while D and trimming were determined from the DNA. The sample comprises some 190,000 clones, more than 75% of which are singletons, and approximately 8.6% rests with the top ten. This sequence was found in a woman aged 45-65 years with active or convalescent COVID-19. J is TRBJ1-5 and V is TRBV28; maybe TRBD1 (6 bases). Material for sequencing was peripheral blood. CDR3 DNA: TGTGCCACCGAAAAGGACAGATTATCCTCAAGAATTCAGCCCCAGCATTTT. It encodes CATEKDRLSSRIQPQHF.